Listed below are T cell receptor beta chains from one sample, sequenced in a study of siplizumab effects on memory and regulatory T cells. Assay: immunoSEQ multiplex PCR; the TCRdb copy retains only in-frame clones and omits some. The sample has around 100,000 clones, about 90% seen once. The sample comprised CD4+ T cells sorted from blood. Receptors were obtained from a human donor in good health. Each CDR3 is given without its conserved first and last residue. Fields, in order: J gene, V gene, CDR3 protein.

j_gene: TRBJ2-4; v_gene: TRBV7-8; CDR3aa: ASSSGYRGKGAKNIQY
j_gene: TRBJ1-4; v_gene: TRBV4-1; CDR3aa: ASSHIRSRGQPDEKLF
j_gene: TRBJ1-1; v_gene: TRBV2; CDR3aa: ASMVRLMNTEAF
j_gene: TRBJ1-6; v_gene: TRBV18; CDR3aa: ASSPGQGDSPLH
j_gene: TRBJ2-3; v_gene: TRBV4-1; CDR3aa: ASSQDGVAVVDTQY
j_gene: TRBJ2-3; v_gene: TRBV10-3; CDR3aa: AISSATDTQY
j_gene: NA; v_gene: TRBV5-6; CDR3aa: ASSLRLSRGTHEQY
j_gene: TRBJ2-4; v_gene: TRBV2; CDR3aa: ATEDTISFVQY
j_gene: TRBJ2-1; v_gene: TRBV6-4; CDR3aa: ASSLAGGPDNEQF
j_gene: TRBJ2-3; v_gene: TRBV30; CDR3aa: AWIRGGFTDTQY
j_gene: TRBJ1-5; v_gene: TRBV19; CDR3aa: AASGTGQRIPQH
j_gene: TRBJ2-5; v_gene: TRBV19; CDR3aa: ASSGSGGRETQY
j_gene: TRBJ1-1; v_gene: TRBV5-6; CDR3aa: ASSSGRNTEAF
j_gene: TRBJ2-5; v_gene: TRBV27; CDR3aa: ASSLSGHLVVETQY
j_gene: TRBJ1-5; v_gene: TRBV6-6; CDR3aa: ASTGGAILNNQPQH